These 30 T cell receptor beta chains were sequenced from one sample in a study of cytomegalovirus exposure and HLA in healthy donors. PCR employed 60 Vbeta and 13 Jbeta primers. Sequenced by immunoSEQ multiplex PCR; TCRdb stores in-frame clones only, minus some. The profile shows some 190,000 clones, roughly 75% of them singletons. Sequencing used PBMCs. Receptor source: a young man in good health and CMV-seropositive.

This clone was observed a single time. The chain links TRBV7-3 to TRBJ2-1, with a possible D match to TRBD2 (6 bases). The CDR3 is 15 amino acids. Trimming took off 5 bases at V and 4 bases at J, with 15 bases between the two ends. The V gene's germline CDR1 is SGHTA and CDR2 FQGTGA. CDR3 nucleotide sequence: TGTGCCAGCAGCCCCACTGGCGGGGAATACAATGAGCAGTTCTTC. This gives the protein CASSPTGGEYNEQFF.

This chain connects TRBV6-5 to TRBJ1-1; D unresolved. The V gene's germline CDR1 is MNHEY and CDR2 SVGAGI. V lost 0 bases, J lost 6 bases, and 14 bases lay in between. This CDR3 has 15 amino acids. The CDR3 protein is CASSYSWLVSPEAFF. As DNA, the CDR3 is TGTGCCAGCAGTTACTCATGGCTCGTCTCCCCTGAAGCTTTCTTT.

This chain uses TRBV5-1 with TRBJ2-5, with D possibly TRBD1 on 7 matching bases. V was pared by 7 bases and J by 5 bases, with 15 bases between. The CDR3 has 13 amino acids. Germline V gives CDR1 SGHRS, CDR2 YFSETQ. This CDR3 reads CASRQGGRETQYF. The CDR3 nucleotides are TGCGCCAGCCGCCAGGGGGGCAGGGAGACCCAGTACTTC.

V is TRBV28 and J is TRBJ1-5; 7 positions agree with TRBD1. Germline V gene sequence: CDR1 MDHEN, CDR2 SYDVKM. The ends lost 6 bases at V and 6 bases at J; junction bases unmatched: 11. This CDR3 has 15 amino acids. CDR3 residues: CASRYTGAETQPQHF. CDR3 nucleotide sequence: TGTGCCAGCAGGTATACAGGGGCGGAAACTCAGCCCCAGCATTTT.

This clone was detected a few times. The CDR3 region is CASSLAGQPIRDSDTQYF. CDR3 in DNA: TGTGCCAGCAGCTTAGCGGGACAGCCTATACGGGACTCAGATACGCAGTATTTT. The V call is TRBV7-8, the J call TRBJ2-3; D may be TRBD1 (7 bases). With 0 bases removed from V and 4 bases from J, the gap between germline ends came to 20 bases. Germline CDR1 SGHVS, CDR2 FQNEAQ. The CDR3 contains 18 residues.

The chain couples TRBV27 to TRBJ1-4; the D gene is possibly TRBD1 (5 bases). Germline loops: CDR1 MNHEY, CDR2 SMNVEV (reference sequence). V lost 8 bases to trimming and J lost 5 bases, with 15 bases between them. The length of the CDR3 is 14 residues. CDR3 nucleotide sequence: TGTGCCAGCGGAATGGGGCAGGGAAATGAAAAACTGTTTTTT. It specifies CASGMGQGNEKLFF. Full variable domain (missing parts from reference TRBV27 and TRBJ1-4): EAQVTQNPRYLITVTGKKLTVTCSQNMNHEYMSWYRQDPGLGLRQIYYSMNVEVTDKGDVPEGYKVSRKEKRNFPLILESPSPNQTSLYFCASGMGQGNEKLFFGSGTQLSVL.

CDR3 region: CASSFQETNYGYTF. CDR3 nucleotide sequence: TGTGCCAGCAGTTTTCAGGAAACTAACTATGGCTACACCTTC. The chain links TRBV2 to TRBJ1-2; D remains ambiguous. The CDR3 runs to 14 residues. Per the germline V gene, CDR1 is SNHLY and CDR2 is FYNNEI. Trimming shortened V by 5 bases and J by 0 bases, and 10 bases separated the two germline ends. Variable domain in full (rest from reference TRBV2 and TRBJ1-2): EPEVTQTPSHQVTQMGQEVILRCVPISNHLYFYWYRQILGQKVEFLVSFYNNEISEKSEIFDDQFSVERPDGSNFTLKIRSTKLEDSAMYFCASSFQETNYGYTFGSGTRLTVV.

The chain combines TRBV20-1 with TRBJ2-5, with TRBD2 as a possible D gene (5 bases). Germline values: CDR1 DFQATT, CDR2 SNEGSKA (reference sequence). V dropped 3 bases and J dropped 11 bases, with 13 bases sitting between them. The CDR3 sequence is 11 residues long. The CDR3 spells CSARVAGEQYF. CDR3 sequence (DNA): TGCAGTGCTAGGGTCGCTGGGGAGCAGTACTTC.

The V gene is TRBV6-5, the J gene TRBJ1-2; 7 bases agree with TRBD1. V lost 0 bases to trimming and J lost 0 bases; unmatched junction nucleotides: 4. The germline V gene encodes CDR1 MNHEY and CDR2 SVGAGI. The CDR3 loop spans 16 amino acids. CDR3 sequence: CASSYSTGTSNYGYTF. The CDR3 region has the DNA TGTGCCAGCAGTTACTCGACAGGGACCTCTAACTATGGCTACACCTTC.

The chain couples TRBV2 to TRBJ2-5, with TRBD2 matching 7 bases. The J call may be faulty, since TRBJ2-7 better matches the DNA end. The CDR3 is made up of 13 amino acids. The germline gives CDR1 SNHLY, CDR2 FYNNEI. The CDR3, as DNA: TGTGCCAGCACCGAAGGACTAGACTACGAGCAGTACTTC. Protein: CASTEGLDYEQYF.

A note on this clone: A read error may account for a junction end that differs from germline. The chain combines TRBV7-7 with TRBJ2-7, with TRBD2 matching 11 bases. Germline V CDR1 and CDR2: SSHAT, FNYEAQ (reference sequence). This CDR3 has 21 residues. CDR3 region: CASSLHGPGQPTSGRDYEQYF. CDR3 coding DNA: TGTGCTAGCAGCTTACACGGACCGGGACAGCCTACTAGCGGGAGAGACTACGAGCAGTACTTC.

The chain joins TRBV4-3 to TRBJ2-1, with 7 bases that match TRBD2. Unmatched junction bases numbered 1, after V lost 1 base and J lost 1 base. Germline-derived CDR1 and CDR2 are LGHNA and YSLEER. This CDR3 comprises 15 residues. The CDR3 DNA sequence: TGCGCCAGCAGCCAAGCGGGAGGTTCCTACAATGAGCAGTTCTTC. This codes for CASSQAGGSYNEQFF.

The CDR3 protein is CAWSRARVGATGELFF. CDR3 in DNA: TGTGCCTGGAGTAGGGCTAGGGTGGGAGCCACCGGGGAGCTGTTTTTT. The rearrangement joins TRBV30 to TRBJ2-2, with a possible D match to TRBD2 (5 bases). This CDR3 contains 16 residues. V was shortened by 2 bases and J by 4 bases, with 17 bases between the two germline ends. From germline, CDR1 is GTSNPN and CDR2 SVGIG (reference sequence). Looking up the rest from reference TRBV30 and TRBJ2-2 gives the full variable domain: SQTIHQWPATLVQPVGSPLSLECTVEGTSNPNLYWYRQAAGRGLQLLFYSVGIGQISSEVPQNLSASRPQDRQFILSSKKLLLSDSGFYLCAWSRARVGATGELFFGEGSRLTVL.

The rearrangement links TRBV28 to TRBJ2-2, with D possibly matching TRBD2 (6 bases). The CDR3 runs 15 residues. Germline V gene lookup returns CDR1 MDHEN and CDR2 SYDVKM. V was shortened by 4 bases and J by 5 bases, with 14 bases between the two germline ends. The CDR3 is CASSSGGTGTGELFF. As DNA, the CDR3 is TGTGCCAGCAGTTCCGGCGGGACGGGAACCGGGGAGCTGTTTTTT.

On this clone itself: The junction shows a germline mismatch at one end, possibly a read error. This chain joins TRBV2 and TRBJ2-7, with 11 bases lining up with TRBD2. CDR1 and CDR2 (germline): SNHLY, FYNNEI. The CDR3 is made up of 17 amino acids. The CDR3 is CASSARLAGTLSYEQSF. The CDR3 DNA reads as TGTGCCAGCAGTGCTCGACTAGCGGGGACCCTTTCCTACGAGCAGTCCTTC.

This clone came up a few times. The sample carries other DNA sequences with the same CDR3. This rearrangement joins TRBV7-2 to TRBJ1-2; 7 positions agree with TRBD1. The germline V gene has CDR1 SGHTA and CDR2 FQGNSA. This CDR3 spans 13 amino acids. V shed 4 bases, J shed 4 bases, and the junction held 3 bases outside the gene matches. CDR3 coding DNA: TGTGCCAGCAGCTCGCGACAGGGCTATGGCTACACCTTC. Residues: CASSSRQGYGYTF.

V and J are TRBV7-3 and TRBJ2-3; 10 nucleotides agree with TRBD2. This CDR3 comprises 16 residues. CDR1 and CDR2 from the germline V gene are SGHTA and FQGTGA. V was pared by 2 bases and J by 5 bases, with 7 bases of the junction left unmatched. This CDR3 reads CASSLAAGGQEDTQYF. Written as DNA, the CDR3 is TGTGCCAGCAGCTTAGCAGCGGGGGGGCAGGAAGATACGCAGTATTTT.

The CDR3 nucleotides are TGTGCCAGCAGCACTCCGACTAGCGGGATGAGAGATACGCAGTATTTT. This encodes CASSTPTSGMRDTQYF. The chain is built from TRBV21-1 and TRBJ2-3; the table's D gene call, TRBD2, was not cross checked with the DNA. TRBV21-1 is shown as a pseudogene. This CDR3 spans 16 amino acids.

The chain is built from TRBV19 and TRBJ2-2, with 7 bases identical to TRBD2. Germline V gene sequence: CDR1 LNHDA, CDR2 SQIVND (reference sequence). J gave up 5 bases and V 5 bases, and 8 bases lay outside the gene matches. The CDR3 has 15 amino acids. CDR3 DNA: TGTGCCAGTAGTCCATCCGGGGGAGGGACCGGGGAGCTGTTTTTT. This sequence encodes CASSPSGGGTGELFF.

This clone was found a few times. The chain has TRBV30 and TRBJ1-1; a possible D gene is TRBD1 (5 bases). This CDR3 has 13 amino acids. Germline V gene sequence: CDR1 GTSNPN, CDR2 SVGIG (reference sequence). V lost 0 bases, J lost 1 base, and 6 bases lay in between. The CDR3, as DNA: TGTGCCTGGAGTGTCCAGGGGAACACTGAAGCTTTCTTT. This encodes CAWSVQGNTEAFF.

J is TRBJ2-5 and V is TRBV6-4; D is uncertain. V was shortened by 4 bases and J by 5 bases, with 14 bases between the two germline ends. This CDR3 spans 14 amino acids. CDR1 and CDR2 from the germline V gene are MRHNA and SNTAGT. The CDR3 spells CASSAHVTVETQYF. The CDR3 nucleotides read TGTGCCAGCAGTGCTCACGTTACGGTGGAGACCCAGTACTTC.

The sample holds a few counts of this clone. The chain is built from TRBV6-5 and TRBJ1-2; the D is unclear. The CDR3 length is 13 residues. Trimming took 2 bases from V and 7 from J, leaving 11 bases between them. Germline assignment: CDR1 MNHEY and CDR2 SVGAGI. The CDR3 DNA is TGTGCCAGCAGTTACGGTGGAGGGCTTGGCTACACCTTC. Its translation is CASSYGGGLGYTF.

V is TRBV30 and J is TRBJ2-7, with TRBD2 as a possible D gene (5 bases). The CDR3 sequence is 14 residues long. V was trimmed by 3 bases and J by 6 bases, leaving 18 bases between them. CDR1 is GTSNPN, CDR2 SVGIG, per germline (reference sequence). CDR3 DNA: TGTGCCTGGAGCTATGGGATCCACGCGGGCGAGCAGTACTTC. This sequence encodes CAWSYGIHAGEQYF.

This chain connects TRBV9 to TRBJ1-5; no firm D call. Trimming left V 4 bases short and J 6 bases short, with 17 bases between. CDR1 is SGDLS and CDR2 is YYNGEE in the germline V gene. This CDR3 has 15 residues. CDR3 residues: CASSPTAGGLQPQHF. The DNA of the CDR3 is TGTGCCAGCAGCCCGACTGCAGGAGGGCTTCAGCCCCAGCATTTT.

The J gene is TRBJ2-3, the V gene TRBV11-2; D is perhaps TRBD1 (5 bases). V was trimmed by 1 base and J by 6 bases, leaving 17 bases between them. This CDR3 region has 16 residues. Germline CDR1 and CDR2: SGHAT and FQNNGV. The CDR3 sequence is CASSLARAQPGDTQYF. The CDR3 DNA reads TGTGCCAGCAGCTTAGCACGGGCGCAACCAGGGGATACGCAGTATTTT.

The chain uses TRBV6-6 and TRBJ2-7; 8 bases are a match to TRBD1. This CDR3 spans 14 amino acids. The V and J ends lost 5 bases and 1 base, in that order; junction bases with no gene match: 4. Germline CDR1 MNHNY, CDR2 SVGAGI (reference sequence). The CDR3 loop is CASSPRDRSYEQYF. The DNA of the CDR3 is TGTGCCAGCAGTCCCCGGGACAGGTCCTACGAGCAGTACTTC.

The chain couples TRBV6-5 to TRBJ2-1; 8 nucleotides align to TRBD2. This CDR3 has 11 residues. J lost 10 bases, V lost 7 bases, and 3 bases had no gene match. CDR1 MNHEY and CDR2 SVGAGI come from the germline V gene. The CDR3 loop reads CASTGGVEQFF. The CDR3 nucleotides are TGTGCCAGCACCGGGGGGGTGGAGCAGTTCTTC.

V and J are TRBV28 and TRBJ2-7, with 9 bases fitting TRBD1. J gave up 3 bases and V 6 bases, and 3 bases lay outside the gene matches. Germline V gene data show CDR1 as MDHEN and CDR2 as SYDVKM. The CDR3 is 13 residues long. CDR3 nucleotide sequence: TGTGCCAGCAGACAGGGGGCATTCTACGAGCAGTACTTC. It is translated as CASRQGAFYEQYF.

The chain links TRBV4-2 to TRBJ2-4; 8 bases fit TRBD1. The germline CDR1 and CDR2 sequences are LGHNA and YNFKEQ. The CDR3 contains 16 residues. V was clipped by 0 bases and J by 7 bases; unmatched bases: 8. CDR3 in DNA: TGTGCCAGCAGCCAAGATCTCGGACAGGGTTTGAACATTCAGTACTTC. It translates to CASSQDLGQGLNIQYF.

The V gene is TRBV2, the J gene TRBJ2-7; TRBD2 agrees at 9 bases. With V trimmed by 10 bases and J by 2 bases, 9 bases remained unmatched. The CDR3 has 14 amino acids. The germline V gene has CDR1 SNHLY and CDR2 FYNNEI. This CDR3 reads CATLRLAGTYEQYF. Written as DNA, the CDR3 is TGTGCCACGCTACGGCTAGCGGGGACCTACGAGCAGTACTTC.